This TCR beta chain was sequenced in a study of T-cell reconstitution after alpha-beta-depleted transplantation in children. The V gene's germline CDR1 is DFQATT and CDR2 SNEGSKA (reference sequence). V lost 2 bases and J lost 6, with 17 bases in between. The CDR3 is 15 amino acids. TCRbeta library preparation incorporated unique molecular identifiers. MiXCR, run by TCRdb on the PCR reads, gives a single entry per CDR3 protein. The data contain 500,000 to 600,000 distinct CDR3 sequences, roughly a quarter of them singletons. The chain uses TRBV20-1 and TRBJ2-1; D is uncertain. This receptor was taken from a boy under two years old with Wiskott-Aldrich syndrome, due to receive a stem cell transplant. Sample: PBMCs, taken before TCRalphabeta/CD19-depleted stem cell transplant. The CDR3 is CSARRVGLVSNEQFF. CDR3 bases: TGCAGTGCTAGACGGGTCGGCCTAGTAAGCAATGAGCAGTTCTTC.